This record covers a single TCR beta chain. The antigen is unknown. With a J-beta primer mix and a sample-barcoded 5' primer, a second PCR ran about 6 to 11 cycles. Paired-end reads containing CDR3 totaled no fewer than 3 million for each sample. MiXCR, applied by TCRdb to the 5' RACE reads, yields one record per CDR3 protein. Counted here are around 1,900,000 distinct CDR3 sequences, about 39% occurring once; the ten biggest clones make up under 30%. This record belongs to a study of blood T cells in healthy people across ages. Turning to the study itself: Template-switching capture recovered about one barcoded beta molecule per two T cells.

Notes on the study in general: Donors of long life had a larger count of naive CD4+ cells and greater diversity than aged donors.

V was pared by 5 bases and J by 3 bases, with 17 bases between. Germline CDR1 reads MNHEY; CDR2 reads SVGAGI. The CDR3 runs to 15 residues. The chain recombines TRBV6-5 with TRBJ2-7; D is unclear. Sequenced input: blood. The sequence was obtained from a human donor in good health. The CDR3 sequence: CASSPSPGEYYEQYV. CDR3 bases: TGTGCCAGCAGTCCCTCCCCAGGAGAGTACTACGAGCAGTACGTC.